Listed below are T cell receptor beta chains from one sample, sequenced in a study of blood T cell repertoires in COVID-19. TCRdb keeps only in-frame clones here, not all; method: immunoSEQ multiplex PCR. The profile covers 40,000 to 45,000 clones, with roughly 89% appearing a single time and roughly 21% taken by the ten largest. The sequenced material came from peripheral blood. The receptors derive from a man aged 50 or older with active COVID-19. The CDR3 runs from the conserved cysteine through the conserved F or W. D genes are given only for firm matches. Part of the rows lack a size; the others show once, few, many or a class for expanded clones.

D gene | J gene | clone size | V gene | CDR3 DNA | CDR3 protein
. | TRBJ2-3 | . | TRBV5-1 | TGCGCCAGCAGCTACGGAGATTCTAGCACAGATACGCAGTATTTT | CASSYGDSSTDTQYF
. | TRBJ2-2 | . | TRBV24-1 | TGTGCCACCAGTGATCAGGACAGAACCGGGGAGCTGTTTTTT | CATSDQDRTGELFF
TRBD2 | TRBJ2-1 | . | TRBV29-1 | TGCAGCGTTGAAACAGGGCTAGCGGGAGATGAGCAGTTCTTC | CSVETGLAGDEQFF
TRBD2 | TRBJ2-7 | . | TRBV4-3 | TGCGCCAGCAGCCAAGATCCTAGCGGGAGCTTCAGGGAGCAGTACTTC | CASSQDPSGSFREQYF
. | TRBJ2-7 | . | TRBV30 | TGTGCCTGGAGTAACCAGGGCCACGAGCAGTACTTC | CAWSNQGHEQYF
. | TRBJ1-4 | . | TRBV7-9 | TGTGCCAGCAGCTTCAGCGGGGGAACTAATGAAAAACTGTTTTTT | CASSFSGGTNEKLFF
. | TRBJ1-5 | once | TRBV6-1 | TGTGCCAGCAGTGAAGCGCCGGGGGGGATTATCAATCAGCCCCAGCATTTT | CASSEAPGGIINQPQHF
TRBD1 | TRBJ1-1 | . | TRBV19 | TGTGCCAGTAGTATAGCCCAGGGGGGACCTTCCGCTGAAGCTTTCTTT | CASSIAQGGPSAEAFF
. | TRBJ2-2 | . | TRBV7-2 | TGTGCCAGCAGCTTAGTGGACAGAGCTACGAACACCGGGGAGCTGTTTTTT | CASSLVDRATNTGELFF
TRBD1 | TRBJ1-2 | . | TRBV4-3 | TGCGCCAGCAGCCCATACAACAGGGGGCGCAGCTATGGCTACACCTTC | CASSPYNRGRSYGYTF
. | TRBJ1-1 | . | TRBV12-3/TRBV12-4 | TGTGCCAGCAGCACACAGGAGAACACTGAAGCTTTCTTT | CASSTQENTEAFF
TRBD2 | TRBJ2-5 | . | TRBV5-4 | TGTGCCAGCAGCTCCGGACTAGCGGGTGAGACCCAGTACTTC | CASSSGLAGETQYF
. | TRBJ2-1 | once | TRBV28 | TGTGCCAGCAGCCGACAGGATATTATCTACAATGAGCAGTTCTTC | CASSRQDIIYNEQFF
TRBD2 | TRBJ2-7 | . | TRBV6-1 | TGTGCCAGCAGTGAAATAGCGGGAGAAACCTACGAGCAGTACTTC | CASSEIAGETYEQYF
. | TRBJ1-5 | . | TRBV7-9 | TGTGCCAGCAGCCCGAACCGGAATCAGCCCCAGCATTTT | CASSPNRNQPQHF
. | TRBJ2-2 | . | TRBV6-2/TRBV6-3 | TGTGCCAGCAGTTCAGGGTGGATACCCGGGGAGCTGTTTTTT | CASSSGWIPGELFF
TRBD1 | TRBJ1-2 | . | TRBV27 | TGTGCCAGCAGTTGGGCGTCGGGACAGGGGGCATTTGGCTACACCTTC | CASSWASGQGAFGYTF
TRBD1 | TRBJ1-5 | . | TRBV28 | TGTGCCAGCAGTTTGGGGGACAGGGGGAAGCATTTT | CASSLGDRGKHF
TRBD1 | TRBJ2-7 | . | TRBV11-1 | TGTGCCAGCAGCTACTACAGGGGGGTCACCTACGAGCAGTACTTC | CASSYYRGVTYEQYF
TRBD2 | TRBJ2-3 | once | TRBV3-1/TRBV3-2 | TGTGCCAGCAGCCCGGGGGGGCCCAGGGTAGATACGCAGTATTTT | CASSPGGPRVDTQYF
TRBD2 | TRBJ2-3 | . | TRBV11-3 | TGTGCCAGCAGCCTCTATAGCGGGAGAGATACGCAGTATTTT | CASSLYSGRDTQYF
. | TRBJ2-7 | few | TRBV6-5 | TGTGCCAGCAGTTACTCTCTTGACAGGACCTACGAGCAGTACTTC | CASSYSLDRTYEQYF
TRBD1 | TRBJ2-5 | . | TRBV5-6 | TGTGCCAGCAGCTACAGGGGAGAGACCCAGTACTTC | CASSYRGETQYF
. | TRBJ2-7 | . | TRBV28 | TGTGCCAGCGCCCGCCCCAGGGCCTACGAGCAGTACTTC | CASARPRAYEQYF
TRBD1 | TRBJ1-1 | . | TRBV28 | TGTGCCAGCAGCCGGACAGGGAACGAAGCTTTCTTT | CASSRTGNEAFF
. | TRBJ2-3 | . | TRBV3-1/TRBV3-2 | TGTGCCAGCAGCCAACTCCCCCCCTCAACGAGCTCCACAGATACGCAGTATTTT | CASSQLPPSTSSTDTQYF
. | TRBJ2-3 | . | TRBV9 | TGTGCCAGCAGCGTAGACCTGGAGGATACGCAGTATTTT | CASSVDLEDTQYF
. | TRBJ2-5 | . | TRBV7-2 | TGTGCCAGCAGCACGACGGGAATCCAAGAGACCCAGTACTTC | CASSTTGIQETQYF
TRBD2 | TRBJ2-5 | . | TRBV6-5 | TGTGCCAGCAGTTATTTTAGCGGGAGGCAAGAGACCCAGTACTTC | CASSYFSGRQETQYF